Here is one TCR beta chain with its context. The record originates from a study of blood T cell repertoires in COVID-19. As for the study in general: From T cells, B-cell-depleted T cells, or PBMCs came the material, which was cDNA or gDNA.

CDR1 is LNHDA, CDR2 SQIVND, per germline (reference sequence). The CDR3 spans 12 residues. V lost 7 bases and J lost 3, with 6 bases in between. The method was immunoSEQ multiplex PCR; TCRdb's version includes in-frame clones alone and lacks a portion of them. The table has hundreds of thousands of clones, roughly nine tenths seen once. The receptor was derived from a woman in her 50s in a cohort exposed to, infected with or recovered from COVID-19 (not recorded which). The sequenced sample was PBMCs or T cells enriched from blood (not recorded which). The V and J genes are TRBV19 and TRBJ2-2; TRBD2 is a possible D gene (5 bases). The CDR3 region is CASTRDTGELFF. The CDR3 DNA reads TGTGCCAGTACGAGGGACACCGGGGAGCTGTTTTTT.